Presented here are 16 T cell receptor beta chains from one specimen sequenced in a study of T-cell reconstitution after alpha-beta-depleted transplantation in children. Unique molecular identifiers were incorporated during preparation of the TCRbeta library. TCRdb ran MiXCR on the PCR reads and lists one entry per CDR3 protein. This sample carries about 600,000 distinct CDR3 sequences, 10% to 13% of them seen once, and the ten largest clones take roughly 4%. The source material was PBMCs from the stem cell graft donor, sampled from the stem cell graft. Receptor source: a human donor who donated a stem cell graft to a child with acute myeloid leukemia.

This chain uses TRBV29-1 with TRBJ2-1; weak D call: TRBD2 (6 bases). V lost 5 bases to trimming and J lost 3 bases, with 17 bases between them. The CDR3 length is 15 residues. Germline assignment: CDR1 SQVTM and CDR2 ANQGSEA. CDR3 region: CSVIGGQGLYNEQFF. The CDR3 DNA sequence: TGCAGCGTTATCGGGGGTCAGGGCCTCTACAATGAGCAGTTCTTC.

This clonotype has more than one count but fewer than ten. V is TRBV15 and J is TRBJ2-4; tentative D call: TRBD1 (6 bases). The V gene lost 0 bases and the J gene lost 0 bases, with 6 bases spanning the gap. The CDR3 is made up of 15 amino acids. Germline-derived CDR1 and CDR2 are LNHNV and YYDKDF (reference sequence). CDR3 nucleotides: TGTGCCACCAGCAGAGAAGGGGGAGCCAAAAACATTCAGTACTTC. It encodes CATSREGGAKNIQYF.

This clonotype was picked up many times. This rearrangement joins TRBV10-3 to TRBJ1-1; D call uncertain. This CDR3 spans 12 amino acids. Trimming left V 2 bases short and J 2 bases short, with 3 bases between. Germline CDR1 and CDR2: ENHRY and SYGVKD. The DNA of the CDR3 is TGTGCCATCAGTGAGGGAAACACTGAAGCTTTCTTT. Translating gives CAISEGNTEAFF.

This chain links TRBV18 with TRBJ2-1, with D unresolved. The CDR3 covers 15 residues. The germline CDR1 and CDR2 sequences are KGHSH and LQKENI. V gave up 0 bases and J gave up 6 bases, with 12 bases separating them. This chain's CDR3 is CASSPPRPGVNEQFF. CDR3 DNA: TGTGCCAGCTCACCACCCCGACCAGGAGTCAATGAGCAGTTCTTC.

This clonotype was observed at least ten times. This chain links TRBV7-6 with TRBJ2-3, with 10 bases fitting TRBD1. J lost 1 base, V lost 5 bases, and 9 bases had no gene match. CDR1 is SGHVS, CDR2 FNYEAQ, per germline. The CDR3 has 17 amino acids. The CDR3 bases are TGTGCCAGCAGCATACCCCCGGGACAGGGGCGCACAGATACGCAGTATTTT. Translation: CASSIPPGQGRTDTQYF.

V and J are TRBV27 and TRBJ2-7, with D perhaps matching TRBD2 (6 bases). The V end lost 4 bases, the J end lost 7 bases, and 14 bases lay between the germline ends. The CDR3 has 13 amino acids. The germline V gene has CDR1 MNHEY and CDR2 SMNVEV (reference sequence). The CDR3 DNA reads TGTGCCAGCAGTTGGGCCGCAGGAGGGGAGCAGTACTTC. This gives the protein CASSWAAGGEQYF.

There are a few counts of this clonotype. The V and J genes are TRBV5-1 and TRBJ2-3; TRBD2 agrees at 12 bases. There are 17 residues in the CDR3. Germline lookup yields CDR1 SGHRS and CDR2 YFSETQ. The junction had 10 bases not matched to a gene; V was cut back by 4 bases and J by 4 bases. The chain's CDR3 is CASSRIGLAGHSDTQYF. The DNA of the CDR3 is TGCGCCAGCAGCAGGATAGGACTAGCGGGGCATTCAGATACGCAGTATTTT.

This clonotype was detected a few times. V gene TRBV27 combines with J gene TRBJ2-1; D is possibly TRBD1 (6 bases). Germline V gene sequence: CDR1 MNHEY, CDR2 SMNVEV (reference sequence). The V and J ends lost 2 bases and 7 bases respectively, with 15 bases between them. The CDR3 is 15 residues long. The CDR3 spells CASSLLSIGGNEQFF. CDR3 DNA sequence: TGTGCCAGCAGTTTACTCAGCATAGGGGGTAATGAGCAGTTCTTC.

This rearrangement joins TRBV2 to TRBJ2-1; 11 nucleotides line up with TRBD2. Losses at the gene ends were 10 bases for V and 4 bases for J; bases not matched to a gene: 6. This CDR3 spans 14 amino acids. Looked up from germline, CDR1 is SNHLY and CDR2 is FYNNEI. The CDR3 coding sequence is TGTGCCACCAGACTAGCGGGAATGTACAATGAGCAGTTCTTC. This translates into CATRLAGMYNEQFF. Looking up the rest from reference TRBV2 and TRBJ2-1 gives the full variable domain: EPEVTQTPSHQVTQMGQEVILRCVPISNHLYFYWYRQILGQKVEFLVSFYNNEISEKSEIFDDQFSVERPDGSNFTLKIRSTKLEDSAMYFCATRLAGMYNEQFFGPGTRLTVL.

Comment on this clonotype: Compared with germline, one end of the junction differs, possibly owing to a read error. V is TRBV20-1 and J is TRBJ2-2; 10 nucleotides align to TRBD2. The germline CDR1 and CDR2 sequences are DFQATT and SNEGSKA (reference sequence). This CDR3 region has 16 residues. CDR3 nucleotide sequence: TGCTGTGCTAGACGGGCTAGCGGGAGTGGAACCGGGGAGCTGTTTTTT. Translated: CCARRASGSGTGELFF.

This chain connects TRBV7-2 to TRBJ2-7; TRBD2 matches at 10 bases. The germline V gene encodes CDR1 SGHTA and CDR2 FQGNSA. This CDR3 region has 15 residues. The trim removed 5 bases at V and 5 bases at J, leaving 9 bases unmatched. This CDR3 is CASSGSGRAEDEQYF. The CDR3 nucleotides read TGTGCCAGCAGCGGCAGCGGGAGGGCGGAAGACGAGCAGTACTTC.

This rearrangement joins TRBV5-1 to TRBJ2-2, with D possibly TRBD2 on 6 matching bases. Trimming shortened V by 4 bases and J by 1 base, and 14 bases separated the two germline ends. The CDR3 loop spans 16 amino acids. Per germline, CDR1 SGHRS and CDR2 YFSETQ. The CDR3 sequence: CASSLLATRNTGELFF. CDR3 in DNA: TGCGCCAGCAGCCTCCTAGCGACGAGGAACACCGGGGAGCTGTTTTTT.

The chain carries TRBV20-1 and TRBJ2-1; the D gene is possibly TRBD1 (6 bases). The CDR3 consists of 12 residues. The germline V gene encodes CDR1 DFQATT and CDR2 SNEGSKA (reference sequence). V was cut by 4 bases and J by 12 bases, with 16 bases left in between. This chain's CDR3 is CSATVEDRVQFF. The CDR3 DNA follows: TGCAGTGCTACGGTCGAGGACAGAGTGCAGTTCTTC.

This clonotype has ten or more counts. The chain uses TRBV24-1 and TRBJ2-3; the D gene is possibly TRBD2 (5 bases). This CDR3 is built from 16 residues. Trimming took off 0 bases at V and 2 bases at J, with 11 bases between the two ends. Per the germline V gene, CDR1 is KGHDR and CDR2 is SFDVKD. The CDR3 DNA sequence: TGTGCCACCAGTGATTTGGGTGGCGGGCACACAGATACGCAGTATTTT. This translates into CATSDLGGGHTDTQYF.

The chain employs TRBV27 and TRBJ2-7, with 11 bases fitting TRBD2. The CDR3 is 14 amino acids. CDR1 is MNHEY, CDR2 SMNVEV, per germline (reference sequence). The V and J ends lost 9 bases and 2 bases, in that order; junction bases with no gene match: 6. The CDR3 region has the DNA TGTGCCAGTCGGACTAGCGGGCTAACCTACGAGCAGTACTTC. It is translated as CASRTSGLTYEQYF.

The chain is built from TRBV18 and TRBJ2-7; TRBD2 aligns across 9 bases. Germline loops: CDR1 KGHSH, CDR2 LQKENI. The CDR3 has 17 amino acids. Germline trimming cut 1 base from V and 0 bases from J; bases unmatched to any gene: 7. This chain's CDR3 is CASSPLATSGISYEQYF. CDR3 bases: TGTGCCAGCTCACCACTGGCGACTAGCGGAATCTCCTACGAGCAGTACTTC.